This T cell receptor beta chain comes out of a study of Tregs in tolerant kidney transplant recipients. General observations from the study: The most relevant donor-specific Treg TCRbeta repertoire apparently came from expansion with activated donor B cells. The small number of patients limits these findings pending further validation.

Profiling relied on immunoSEQ multiplex PCR, and the TCRdb table lists in-frame clones only, not all of them. The sample lists 120,000 or so clones, roughly 92% occurring once. With respect to this clone: Its antigen remains unknown.

The germline CDR1 and CDR2 sequences are MNHNY and SVGAGI (reference sequence). V dropped 5 bases and J dropped 8 bases, with 16 bases sitting between them. The CDR3 has 15 amino acids. The sequence derives from a human donor in good health. Sequences were obtained from CD4+ T cells from blood. This sequence joins TRBV6-6 and TRBJ1-6; no firm D call. The CDR3 region is CASSPQVIPYSPLHF. Here the CDR3 DNA reads TGTGCCAGCAGTCCTCAGGTGATCCCCTATTCACCCCTCCACTTT.